This T cell receptor beta chain was found in a study of T cell changes during pregnancy in multiple sclerosis. Data came from immunoSEQ multiplex PCR; TCRdb stores just in-frame clones and leaves some out. The sample lists 40,000 to 50,000 clones; 75% to 90% were seen once. The CDR3 consists of 13 residues. CDR1 and CDR2 (germline): GTSNPN, SVGIG (reference sequence). Points on this clone: Mismatch with germline at one junction end may stem from a read error.

This receptor was identified in a female donor with multiple sclerosis, enrolled in a pregnancy study. The sample consisted of CD4+ T cells from peripheral blood mononuclear cells, taken in the first trimester of pregnancy. This chain links TRBV30 with TRBJ2-7; 8 nucleotides line up with TRBD2. The DNA of the CDR3 is TGTGCCTGGAGTAGGGGGATAGGAGCGGGAGACGTGTTC. It codes for CAWSRGIGAGDVF.